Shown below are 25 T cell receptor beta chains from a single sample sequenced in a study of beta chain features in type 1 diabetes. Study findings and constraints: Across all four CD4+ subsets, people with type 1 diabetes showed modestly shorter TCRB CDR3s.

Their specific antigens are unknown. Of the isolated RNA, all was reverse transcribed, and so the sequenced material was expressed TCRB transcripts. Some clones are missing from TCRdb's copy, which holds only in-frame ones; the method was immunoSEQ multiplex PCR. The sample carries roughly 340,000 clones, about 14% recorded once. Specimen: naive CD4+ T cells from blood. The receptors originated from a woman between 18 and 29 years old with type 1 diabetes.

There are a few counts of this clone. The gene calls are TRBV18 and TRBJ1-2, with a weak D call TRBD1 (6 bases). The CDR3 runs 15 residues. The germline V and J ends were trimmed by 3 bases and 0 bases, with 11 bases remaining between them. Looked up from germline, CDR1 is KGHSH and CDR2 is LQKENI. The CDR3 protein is CASSPGTPTNYGYTF. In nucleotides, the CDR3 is TGTGCCAGCTCACCTGGGACACCTACTAACTATGGCTACACCTTC.

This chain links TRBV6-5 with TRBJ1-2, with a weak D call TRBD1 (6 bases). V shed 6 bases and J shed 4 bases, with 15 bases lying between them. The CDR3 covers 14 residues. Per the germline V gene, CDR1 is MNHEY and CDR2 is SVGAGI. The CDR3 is CASSSRDIFYGYTF. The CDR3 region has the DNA TGTGCCAGCAGCTCCCGGGACATCTTCTATGGCTACACCTTC.

The CDR3: CASSPPLAGAGELFF. CDR3 sequence (DNA): TGTGCCAGCTCACCCCCGCTAGCGGGAGCCGGGGAGCTGTTTTTT. The chain couples TRBV18 to TRBJ2-2, with 10 positions matching TRBD2. The V gene end was trimmed by 3 bases and the J gene end by 6 bases; junction bases not matched to a gene: 4. The CDR3 is 15 amino acids. Germline V gene lookup returns CDR1 KGHSH and CDR2 LQKENI.

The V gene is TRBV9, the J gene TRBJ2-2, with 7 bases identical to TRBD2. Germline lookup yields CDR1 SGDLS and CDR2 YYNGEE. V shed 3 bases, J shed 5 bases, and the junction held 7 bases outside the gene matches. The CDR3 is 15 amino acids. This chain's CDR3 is CASSAGTTTTGELFF. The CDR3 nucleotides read TGTGCCAGCAGCGCCGGGACTACGACTACCGGGGAGCTGTTTTTT.

The CDR3 region is CASSTESTGLRISGNTIYF. The DNA for the CDR3 is TGTGCCAGTAGTACGGAATCGACGGGACTTCGAATCTCTGGAAACACCATATATTTT. This chain joins TRBV19 and TRBJ1-3; TRBD1 is a possible D gene (5 bases). CDR1 LNHDA and CDR2 SQIVND come from the germline V gene (reference sequence). CDR3 length equals 19 residues. The V end lost 4 bases, the J end lost 0 bases, and 22 bases lay between the germline ends.

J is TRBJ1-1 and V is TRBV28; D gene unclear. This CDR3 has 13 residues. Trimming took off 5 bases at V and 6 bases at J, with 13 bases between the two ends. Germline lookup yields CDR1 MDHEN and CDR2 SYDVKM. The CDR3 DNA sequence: TGTGCCAGCAGTCTCCCCACCGACTCTGAAGCTTTCTTT. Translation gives CASSLPTDSEAFF.

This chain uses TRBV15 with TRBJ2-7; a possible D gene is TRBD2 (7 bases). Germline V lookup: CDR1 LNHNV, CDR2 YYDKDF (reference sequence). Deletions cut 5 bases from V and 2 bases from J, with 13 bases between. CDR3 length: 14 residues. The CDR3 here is CATSSGGMPYEQYV. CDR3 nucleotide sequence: TGTGCCACCAGCTCGGGGGGCATGCCCTACGAGCAGTACGTC.

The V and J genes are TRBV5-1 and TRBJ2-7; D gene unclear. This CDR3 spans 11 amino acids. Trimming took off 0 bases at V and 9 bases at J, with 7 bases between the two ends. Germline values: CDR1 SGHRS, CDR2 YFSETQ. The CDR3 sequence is CASSLELVQYF. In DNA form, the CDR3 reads TGCGCCAGCAGCTTGGAACTGGTGCAGTACTTC.

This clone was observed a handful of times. CDR3 protein: CASSRGGLLGYNEQFF. The CDR3 nucleotides read TGTGCCAGCAGCAGGGGGGGCCTTTTGGGCTACAATGAGCAGTTCTTC. The chain links TRBV11-2 to TRBJ2-1, with a weak D call TRBD2 (7 bases). V dropped 5 bases and J dropped 3 bases, with 17 bases sitting between them. Germline CDR1 SGHAT, CDR2 FQNNGV. The CDR3 totals 16 residues. Using reference TRBV11-2 and TRBJ2-1 for the parts outside the CDR3, the full variable domain is EAGVAQSPRYKIIEKRQSVAFWCNPISGHATLYWYQQILGQGPKLLIQFQNNGVVDDSQLPKDRFSAERLKGVDSTLKIQPAKLEDSAVYLCASSRGGLLGYNEQFFGPGTRLTVL.

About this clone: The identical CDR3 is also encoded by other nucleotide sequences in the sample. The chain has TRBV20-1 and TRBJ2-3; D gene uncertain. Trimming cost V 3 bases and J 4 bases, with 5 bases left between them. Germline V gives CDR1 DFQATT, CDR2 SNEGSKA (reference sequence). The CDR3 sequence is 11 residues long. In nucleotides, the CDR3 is TGCAGTGCTAGGGGCCCAGATACGCAGTATTTT. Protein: CSARGPDTQYF.

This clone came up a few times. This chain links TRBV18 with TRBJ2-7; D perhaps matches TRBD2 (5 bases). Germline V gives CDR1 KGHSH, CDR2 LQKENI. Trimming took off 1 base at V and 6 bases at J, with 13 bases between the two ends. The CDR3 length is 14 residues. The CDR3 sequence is CASSPLERSGEQYV. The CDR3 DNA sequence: TGTGCCAGCTCACCACTAGAGCGGAGTGGCGAGCAGTACGTC.

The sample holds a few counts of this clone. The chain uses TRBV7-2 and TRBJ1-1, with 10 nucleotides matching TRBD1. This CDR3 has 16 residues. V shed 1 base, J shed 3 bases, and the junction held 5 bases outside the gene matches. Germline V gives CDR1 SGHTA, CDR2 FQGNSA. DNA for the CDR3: TGTGCCAGCAGCTTAGTTGGGACAGGGGTGGACACTGAAGCTTTCTTT. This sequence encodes CASSLVGTGVDTEAFF. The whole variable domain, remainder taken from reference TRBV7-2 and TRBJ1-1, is GAGVSQSPSNKVTEKGKDVELRCDPISGHTALYWYRQSLGQGLEFLIYFQGNSAPDKSGLPSDRFSAERTGGSVSTLTIQRTQQEDSAVYLCASSLVGTGVDTEAFFGQGTRLTVV.

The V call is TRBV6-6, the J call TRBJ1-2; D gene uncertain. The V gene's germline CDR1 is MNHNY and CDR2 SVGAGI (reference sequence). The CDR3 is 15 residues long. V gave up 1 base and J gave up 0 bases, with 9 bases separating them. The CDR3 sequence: CASSYYSPTNYGYTF. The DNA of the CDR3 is TGTGCCAGCAGTTACTACAGCCCGACTAACTATGGCTACACCTTC.

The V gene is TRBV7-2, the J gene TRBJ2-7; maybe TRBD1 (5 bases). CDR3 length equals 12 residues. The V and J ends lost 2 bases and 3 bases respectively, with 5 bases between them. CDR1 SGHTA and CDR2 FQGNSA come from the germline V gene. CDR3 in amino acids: CASSLQGYEQYF. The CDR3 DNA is TGTGCCAGCAGCTTACAGGGCTACGAGCAGTACTTC.

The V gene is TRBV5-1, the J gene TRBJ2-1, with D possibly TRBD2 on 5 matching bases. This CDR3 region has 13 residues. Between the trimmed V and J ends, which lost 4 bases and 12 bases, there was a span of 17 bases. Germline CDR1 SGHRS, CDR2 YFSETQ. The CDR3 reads CASSGSHGDGQFF. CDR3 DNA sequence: TGCGCCAGCAGCGGATCCCACGGGGATGGGCAGTTCTTC.

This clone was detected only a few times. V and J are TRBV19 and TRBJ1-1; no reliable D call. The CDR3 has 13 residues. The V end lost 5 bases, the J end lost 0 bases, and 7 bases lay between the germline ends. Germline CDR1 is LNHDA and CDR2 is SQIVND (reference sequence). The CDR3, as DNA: TGTGCCAGTAGTCGCGAAATGAACACTGAAGCTTTCTTT. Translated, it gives CASSREMNTEAFF. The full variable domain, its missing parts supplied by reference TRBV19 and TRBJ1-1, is DGGITQSPKYLFRKEGQNVTLSCEQNLNHDAMYWYRQDPGQGLRLIYYSQIVNDFQKGDIAEGYSVSREKKESFPLTVTSAQKNPTAFYLCASSREMNTEAFFGQGTRLTVV.

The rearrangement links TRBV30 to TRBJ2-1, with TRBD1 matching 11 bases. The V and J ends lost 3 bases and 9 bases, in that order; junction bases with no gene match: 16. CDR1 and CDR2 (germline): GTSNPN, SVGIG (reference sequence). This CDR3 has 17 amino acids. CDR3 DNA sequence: TGTGCCTGGAGGTGGACAGGGGGCAGGAGGGGGGAGGGTGAGCAGTTCTTC. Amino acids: CAWRWTGGRRGEGEQFF.

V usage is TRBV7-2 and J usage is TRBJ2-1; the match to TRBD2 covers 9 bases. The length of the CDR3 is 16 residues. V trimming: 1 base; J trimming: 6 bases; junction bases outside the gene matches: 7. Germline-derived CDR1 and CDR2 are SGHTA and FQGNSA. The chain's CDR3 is CASSLVAAGGANEQFF. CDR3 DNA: TGTGCCAGCAGCTTAGTGGCGGCGGGAGGGGCCAATGAGCAGTTCTTC.

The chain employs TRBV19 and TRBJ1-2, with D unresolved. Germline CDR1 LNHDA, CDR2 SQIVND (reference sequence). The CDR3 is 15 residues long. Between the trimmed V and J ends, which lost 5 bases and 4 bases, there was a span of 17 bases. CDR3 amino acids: CASSGPAASPYGYTF. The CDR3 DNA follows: TGTGCCAGTAGTGGCCCGGCCGCTAGCCCCTATGGCTACACCTTC.

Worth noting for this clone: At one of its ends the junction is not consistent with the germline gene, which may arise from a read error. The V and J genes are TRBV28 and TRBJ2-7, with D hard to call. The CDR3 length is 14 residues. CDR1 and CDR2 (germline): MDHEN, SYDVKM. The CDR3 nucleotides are TGTGCCAGCACTTTAGATGGTAGTGCCTACGAGCAGTACTTC. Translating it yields CASTLDGSAYEQYF.

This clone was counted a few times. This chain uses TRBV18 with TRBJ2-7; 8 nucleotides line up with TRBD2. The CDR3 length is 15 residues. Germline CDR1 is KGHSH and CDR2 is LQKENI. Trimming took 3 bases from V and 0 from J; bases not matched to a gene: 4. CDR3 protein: CASSPGSGGSYEQYV. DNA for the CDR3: TGTGCCAGCTCACCGGGAAGCGGGGGCTCCTACGAGCAGTACGTC.

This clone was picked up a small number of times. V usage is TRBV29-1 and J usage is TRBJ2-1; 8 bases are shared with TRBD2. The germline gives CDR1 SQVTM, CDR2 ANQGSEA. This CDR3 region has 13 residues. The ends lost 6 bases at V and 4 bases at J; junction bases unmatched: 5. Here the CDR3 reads CSVPGLGYNEQFF. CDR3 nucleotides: TGCAGCGTGCCGGGACTAGGGTACAATGAGCAGTTCTTC.

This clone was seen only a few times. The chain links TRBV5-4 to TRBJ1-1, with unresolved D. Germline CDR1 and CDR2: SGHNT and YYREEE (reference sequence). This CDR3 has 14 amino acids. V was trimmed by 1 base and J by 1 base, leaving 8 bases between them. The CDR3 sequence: CASSLNRPNTEAFF. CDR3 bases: TGTGCCAGCAGCTTGAACAGACCGAACACTGAAGCTTTCTTT. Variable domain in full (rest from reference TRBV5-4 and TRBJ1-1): ETGVTQSPTHLIKTRGQQVTLRCSSQSGHNTVSWYQQALGQGPQFIFQYYREEENGRGNFPPRFSGLQFPNYSSELNVNALELDDSALYLCASSLNRPNTEAFFGQGTRLTVV.

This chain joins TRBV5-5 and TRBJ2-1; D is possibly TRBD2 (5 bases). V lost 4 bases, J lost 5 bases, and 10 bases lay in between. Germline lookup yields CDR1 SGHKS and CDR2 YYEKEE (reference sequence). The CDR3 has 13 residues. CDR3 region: CASSLISDNEQFF. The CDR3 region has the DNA TGTGCCAGCAGCCTTATTAGCGACAATGAGCAGTTCTTC.

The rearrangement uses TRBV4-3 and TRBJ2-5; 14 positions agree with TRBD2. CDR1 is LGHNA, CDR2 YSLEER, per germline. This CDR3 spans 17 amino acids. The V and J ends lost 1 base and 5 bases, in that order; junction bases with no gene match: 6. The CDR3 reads CASSQGTSGRTKETQYF. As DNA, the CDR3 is TGCGCCAGCAGCCAAGGGACTAGCGGGAGGACGAAGGAGACCCAGTACTTC.